This T cell receptor (beta chain) was sequenced during a study of blood T cell repertoires in COVID-19. For the study at large: There were acute and convalescent COVID-19 samples, and they came from the United States, Italy and Spain. T cells, B-cell-depleted T cells, or PBMCs supplied cDNA or gDNA.

Original handling: Amplification of reference gene primers was used by the study to estimate nucleated cell counts. Sequencing used immunoSEQ multiplex PCR; TCRdb keeps in-frame clones, though not all of them. Clone size and V and J calls were adopted from that table, with D and trimming inferred from the DNA. The sample carries 250,000 or so clones, about 83% recorded once. The CDR3 spans 13 residues. The germline V gene has CDR1 MNHEY and CDR2 SVGAGI. Trimming pared 5 bases from V and 6 bases from J, leaving 14 bases between. Sequenced sample: peripheral blood. The clonotype comes from a woman between 40 and 55 years old who had recovered from COVID-19. The chain employs TRBV6-5 and TRBJ2-7; D is possibly TRBD1 (5 bases). CDR3 sequence: CASSTSGIGEQYF. The DNA for the CDR3 is TGTGCCAGCAGTACTTCAGGGATAGGCGAGCAGTACTTC.